This T cell receptor (beta chain) was identified in a study of cytomegalovirus exposure and HLA in healthy donors. Some clones are missing from TCRdb's copy, which holds only in-frame ones; the method was immunoSEQ multiplex PCR. Among about 240,000 clones listed, 86% were seen once. An approximately 130-subject validation cohort, separate from the roughly 670-subject first cohort, supplied the donors. The sample was PBMCs. The TCR sequence derives from a woman in her thirties in good health and CMV-seropositive.

The CDR3 DNA reads as TGTGCCAGCAGCTTATTGGGGGCGGCGAACACTGAAGCTTTCTTT. Encoded protein: CASSLLGAANTEAFF. V is TRBV7-9 and J is TRBJ1-1; weak D call: TRBD1 (6 bases). CDR1 SEHNR and CDR2 FQNEAQ come from the germline V gene (reference sequence). V was cut by 2 bases and J by 1 base, with 11 bases left in between. The CDR3 extends over 15 amino acids.